This T cell receptor (beta chain) was captured in a study of blood T cells in healthy people across ages. Alongside a J-beta primer mix, a sample-barcoded 5' primer served in a second PCR lasting about 7 to 12 cycles. One entry per CDR3 protein results from TCRdb running MiXCR on the 5' RACE reads. There are some 1.5 million distinct CDR3 sequences in the sample; 28% occur only once, and 7.7% lies in the top ten. Whole-study findings and limits: Estimated diversity across one million T cells was deemed an underestimate. Fewer expanded clones and more diversity marked long-lived versus aged donors.

The sample holds one count of this clonotype. Its antigen is undetermined. Germline-derived CDR1 and CDR2 are SEHNR and FQNEAQ (reference sequence). CDR3 length: 12 residues. V was trimmed by 1 base and J by 12 bases, leaving 13 bases between them. Donor samples were obtained from healthy Caucasian individuals from Russia, aged about 6 to 95. For every donor, a draw yielded roughly 9.3 milliliters of peripheral blood. Sample: blood. This TCR was sampled from a woman under 40 in good health. The J gene is TRBJ2-7, the V gene TRBV7-9; D remains unclear. The CDR3, as DNA: TGTGCCAGCAGCTTAGGAGGTCCACCTGCGTACTTC. It is translated as CASSLGGPPAYF. Supplemented by reference TRBV7-9 and TRBJ2-7, the full variable domain reads DTGVSQNPRHKITKRGQNVTFRCDPISEHNRLYWYRQTLGQGPEFLTYFQNEAQLEKSRLLSDRFSAERPKGSFSTLEIQRTEQGDSAMYLCASSLGGPPAYFGPGTRLTVT.